This T cell receptor (beta chain) derives from a study of CD8 T cells in ankylosing spondylitis. Each CDR3 protein gets one entry after TCRdb re-called the 5' RACE reads with MiXCR. This sample yields a few hundred thousand distinct CDR3 sequences, of which around 20% are seen a single time; about a sixth belongs to the top ten. This clonotype was observed a few times. Its antigen is currently unknown. The CDR3 extends over 18 amino acids. Losses at the gene ends were 2 bases for V and 10 bases for J; bases not matched to a gene: 16. The germline gives CDR1 SGHAT, CDR2 FQDESV (reference sequence). Whole-study results and caveats: A TCR beta motif of several highly homologous variants appeared characteristic of ankylosing spondylitis blood.

The chain couples TRBV11-1 to TRBJ2-1, with 11 bases lining up with TRBD2. The sample comprised blood, either unsorted or a sorted T cell fraction (not recorded which). This TCR was sampled from a male donor with ankylosing spondylitis. CDR3 DNA: TGTGCCAGCAGCTTACCCCCGCGACTAGCGGGACGGGGTGGGGAGCAGTTCTTC. Amino acids: CASSLPPRLAGRGGEQFF.